Detailed here is one TCR beta chain. This entry belongs to a study of OX40 agonist ivuxolimab in advanced cancers. Study-wide background: Eligibility rules accepted prior anti-PD-1, anti-PD-L1 or anti-CTLA-4 therapy, and over 30% had some.

The germline gives CDR1 SGDLS, CDR2 YYNGEE. The CDR3 is 18 residues long. V shed 4 bases and J 2 bases; nucleotides not matched to a gene: 12. TCRdb keeps only in-frame clones here, not all; method: immunoSEQ multiplex PCR. There are more than 45,000 clones in the sample; over 80% occur only once, and approximately 3.8% lies in the top ten. This specimen was CD4+ or CD8+ T cells sorted from blood, taken in a trial of the OX40 agonist ivuxolimab. The sequence was collected from an adult with an advanced solid tumor such as melanoma, head and neck, liver or kidney cancer. This chain joins TRBV9 and TRBJ2-2; 9 bases are shared with TRBD2. The CDR3 DNA is TGTGCCAGCAGCAAAACTAGCGGGCGGGATCTAAACACCGGGGAGCTGTTTTTT. Residues: CASSKTSGRDLNTGELFF. Drawing the rest from reference TRBV9 and TRBJ2-2, the complete variable domain is DSGVTQTPKHLITATGQRVTLRCSPRSGDLSVYWYQQSLDQGLQFLIQYYNGEERAKGNILERFSAQQFPDLHSELNLSSLELGDSALYFCASSKTSGRDLNTGELFFGEGSRLTVL.